These 20 T cell receptor beta chains came from one sample sequenced in a study of blood T cell repertoires in COVID-19. Repertoires were generated with immunoSEQ multiplex PCR, while TCRdb's copy carries only in-frame clones and drops some. In the table there are about 37,000 clones, over 75% of which are singletons. Sequenced: peripheral blood. These receptors originate from a human donor in a cohort sampled during active COVID-19.

This chain connects TRBV12-5 to TRBJ1-1; D not resolved. The germline gives CDR1 LGHNT, CDR2 FRNRAP. The CDR3 runs 13 residues. Trimming shortened V by 1 base and J by 0 bases, and 3 bases separated the two germline ends. CDR3 in amino acids: CASGLDMNTEAFF. The CDR3 bases are TGTGCTAGTGGTTTGGACATGAACACTGAAGCTTTCTTT. Full variable domain (outside the CDR3, taken from reference TRBV12-5 and TRBJ1-1): DARVTQTPRHKVTEMGQEVTMRCQPILGHNTVFWYRQTMMQGLELLAYFRNRAPLDDSGMPKDRFSAEMPDATLATLKIQPSEPRDSAVYFCASGLDMNTEAFFGQGTRLTVV.

This clone was seen a single time. This sequence joins TRBV12-3 or TRBV12-4 and TRBJ2-1, with TRBD2 identical over 7 bases. The junction had 5 bases not matched to a gene; V was cut back by 3 bases and J by 12 bases. The CDR3 extends over 12 amino acids. The CDR3 is CASSFGGGRQFF. CDR3 nucleotides: TGTGCCAGCAGTTTTGGGGGGGGGAGGCAGTTCTTC.

The chain has TRBV7-9 and TRBJ2-5; the D gene is possibly TRBD1 (6 bases). V was trimmed by 4 bases and J by 2 bases, leaving 11 bases between them. The CDR3 is made up of 14 amino acids. Germline CDR1 and CDR2: SEHNR and FQNEAQ (reference sequence). The CDR3, as DNA: TGTGCCAGCAGCTCGACAGGAATACAAGAGACCCAGTACTTC. Amino acids: CASSSTGIQETQYF. Filled out from reference TRBV7-9 and TRBJ2-5, the complete variable domain reads DTGVSQNPRHKITKRGQNVTFRCDPISEHNRLYWYRQTLGQGPEFLTYFQNEAQLEKSRLLSDRFSAERPKGSFSTLEIQRTEQGDSAMYLCASSSTGIQETQYFGPGTRLLVL.

The gene calls are TRBV6-2 or TRBV6-3 and TRBJ1-5; no clear D gene. CDR3 length: 12 residues. The germline V gene has CDR1 MNHEY and CDR2 SVGEGT. Trimming removed 0 bases from V and 5 bases from J, with 2 bases in between. The CDR3 sequence is CASSYSYQPQHF. The CDR3 DNA is TGTGCCAGCAGTTACTCCTATCAGCCCCAGCATTTT.

The CDR3 sequence: CASRGTRDRVYYGYTF. DNA of the CDR3: TGTGCCAGCAGGGGGACCCGGGACAGGGTGTACTATGGCTACACCTTC. The V gene is TRBV28, the J gene TRBJ1-2, with 9 bases fitting TRBD1. The CDR3 has 16 residues. The germline CDR1 and CDR2 sequences are MDHEN and SYDVKM. V trimming: 6 bases; J trimming: 3 bases; junction bases outside the gene matches: 11.

A few counts support this clone. The rearrangement links TRBV4-3 to TRBJ1-2; maybe TRBD1 (6 bases). Germline CDR1 LGHNA, CDR2 YSLEER. With 3 bases removed from V and 8 bases from J, the gap between germline ends came to 16 bases. The CDR3 covers 14 residues. In nucleotides, the CDR3 is TGCGCCAGCAGCCACGAACAGGGATCTGGGGGCTACACCTTC. Protein sequence: CASSHEQGSGGYTF.

This chain joins TRBV9 and TRBJ1-1; D is ambiguous. V lost 1 base and J 10 bases, leaving 14 bases between the germline ends. This CDR3 spans 13 amino acids. The germline gives CDR1 SGDLS, CDR2 YYNGEE. Written as DNA, the CDR3 is TGTGCCAGCAGCGTATATGAGGGCATCGGAGCTTTCTTT. It specifies CASSVYEGIGAFF.

The chain carries TRBV6-2 or TRBV6-3 and TRBJ2-5, with D perhaps TRBD2 (5 bases). CDR1 and CDR2 (germline): MNHEY, SVGEGT. This CDR3 has 15 amino acids. Trimming pared 5 bases from V and 2 bases from J, leaving 15 bases between. CDR3 protein: CASSRRASNQETQYF. The CDR3 DNA reads as TGTGCCAGCAGTAGGCGGGCCAGTAATCAAGAGACCCAGTACTTC.

The genes are TRBV5-1 and TRBJ2-7; 10 bases are a match to TRBD1. The V and J ends lost 4 bases and 3 bases, in that order; junction bases with no gene match: 7. The CDR3 is made up of 15 amino acids. Looked up from germline, CDR1 is SGHRS and CDR2 is YFSETQ. DNA of the CDR3: TGCGCCAGCAGCGTAACCGGGACAGGGGTCTACGAGCAGTACTTC. Translation gives CASSVTGTGVYEQYF.

This clone has a handful of counts. The chain joins TRBV10-3 to TRBJ2-7, with D possibly matching TRBD2 (5 bases). V lost 0 bases, J lost 4 bases, and 10 bases lay in between. Germline V gives CDR1 ENHRY, CDR2 SYGVKD. The CDR3 runs to 14 residues. The CDR3 reads CAISESRVSYEQYF. In DNA, the CDR3 is TGTGCCATCAGTGAGTCGAGGGTTTCTTACGAGCAGTACTTC.

The CDR3 is CASSVATGLGEKLFF. The CDR3 DNA follows: TGTGCCAGCAGCGTAGCTACGGGACTAGGGGAAAAACTGTTTTTT. This chain joins TRBV9 and TRBJ1-4, with D possibly being TRBD1 (5 bases). Germline V gene sequence: CDR1 SGDLS, CDR2 YYNGEE. CDR3 length equals 15 residues. V dropped 0 bases and J dropped 8 bases, with 14 bases sitting between them.

This clone was found once. The genes are TRBV6-2 or TRBV6-3 and TRBJ2-5; TRBD1 aligns across 9 bases. The junction had 5 bases not matched to a gene; V was cut back by 2 bases and J by 4 bases. Germline CDR1 reads MNHEY; CDR2 reads SVGEGT. This CDR3 spans 15 amino acids. The CDR3: CASSYRTGDGETQYF. The CDR3, as DNA: TGTGCCAGCAGTTACCGGACAGGGGACGGAGAGACCCAGTACTTC.

The chain uses TRBV21-1 and TRBJ2-4; whether TRBD1, the table's D call, matches the DNA was not checked. TRBV21-1 is labeled a pseudogene. The CDR3 covers 16 residues. CDR3 loop: CASSKTSRDKAYIQYF. CDR3 DNA sequence: TGTGCCAGCAGCAAAACGTCCCGGGACAAAGCGTACATTCAGTACTTC.

This clone has a handful of counts. This chain uses TRBV2 with TRBJ1-6, with TRBD1 matching 7 bases. The CDR3 extends over 21 amino acids. Germline V gene data show CDR1 as SNHLY and CDR2 as FYNNEI. The trim removed 1 base at V and 0 bases at J, leaving 15 bases unmatched. CDR3 residues: CASSEGFLGTAKSSYNSPLHF. CDR3 nucleotides: TGTGCCAGCAGTGAAGGCTTCCTCGGGACAGCTAAGAGCTCCTATAATTCACCCCTCCACTTT.

V is TRBV28 and J is TRBJ2-4, with a possible D match to TRBD1 (6 bases). Germline V gene sequence: CDR1 MDHEN, CDR2 SYDVKM. Between the trimmed V and J ends, which lost 5 bases and 7 bases, there was a span of 18 bases. This CDR3 has 15 amino acids. Here the CDR3 reads CASSPFPDRLNIQYF. DNA of the CDR3: TGTGCCAGCAGTCCCTTTCCCGACAGGTTGAACATTCAGTACTTC.

This clone was seen only once. The chain is built from TRBV7-2 and TRBJ1-2, with D possibly being TRBD1 (5 bases). Per germline, CDR1 SGHTA and CDR2 FQGNSA. CDR3 length equals 12 residues. V was pared by 3 bases and J by 4 bases, with 6 bases between. CDR3 in amino acids: CASSFQGYGYTF. CDR3 coding DNA: TGTGCCAGCAGCTTCCAGGGCTATGGCTACACCTTC.

The rearrangement links TRBV6-5 to TRBJ2-7; 8 bases line up with TRBD1. From germline, CDR1 is MNHEY and CDR2 SVGAGI. The CDR3 runs 13 residues. V gave up 4 bases and J gave up 5 bases; unmatched junction bases: 4. In DNA, the CDR3 is TGTGCCAGCAGTTCCGACAGGGGACACGAGCAGTACTTC. Protein: CASSSDRGHEQYF.

The gene calls are TRBV6-2 or TRBV6-3 and TRBJ1-6, with D unclear. Germline values: CDR1 MNHEY, CDR2 SVGEGT. V lost 2 bases and J lost 5, with 13 bases in between. The CDR3 spans 16 residues. Written as DNA, the CDR3 is TGTGCCAGCAGTTACCGGAGGGTTCAAGATAATTCACCCCTCCACTTT. Amino acid sequence: CASSYRRVQDNSPLHF.

The chain recombines TRBV9 with TRBJ1-6, with 9 bases that match TRBD1. The CDR3 consists of 17 residues. V lost 0 bases, J lost 10 bases, and 11 bases stayed unmatched. Germline CDR1 SGDLS, CDR2 YYNGEE. In DNA form, the CDR3 reads TGTGCCAGCAGCGTAGAGGGCACAGGGGGCTTTCGGTCACCCCTCCACTTT. Translated, it gives CASSVEGTGGFRSPLHF.

This chain uses TRBV7-8 with TRBJ2-5; D is possibly TRBD1 (5 bases). The CDR3 is made up of 13 amino acids. Trimming removed 6 bases at V and 5 bases at J, with 13 bases between. The germline V gene has CDR1 SGHVS and CDR2 FQNEAQ. The CDR3 region is CASRKGLIETQYF. The CDR3 nucleotides read TGTGCCAGCAGGAAGGGGCTGATTGAGACCCAGTACTTC.